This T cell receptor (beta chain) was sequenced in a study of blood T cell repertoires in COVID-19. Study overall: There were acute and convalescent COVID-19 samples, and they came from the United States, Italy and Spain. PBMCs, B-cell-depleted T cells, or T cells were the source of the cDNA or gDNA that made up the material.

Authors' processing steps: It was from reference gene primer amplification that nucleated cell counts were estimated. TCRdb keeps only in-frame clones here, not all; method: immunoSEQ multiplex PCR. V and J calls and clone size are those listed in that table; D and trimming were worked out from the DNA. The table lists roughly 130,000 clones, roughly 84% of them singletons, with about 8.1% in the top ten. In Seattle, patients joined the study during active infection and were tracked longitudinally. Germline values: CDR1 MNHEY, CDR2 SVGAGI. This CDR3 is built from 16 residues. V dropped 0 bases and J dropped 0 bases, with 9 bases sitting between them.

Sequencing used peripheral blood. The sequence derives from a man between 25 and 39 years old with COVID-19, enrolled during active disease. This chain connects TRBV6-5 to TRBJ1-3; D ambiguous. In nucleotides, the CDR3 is TGTGCCAGCAGTTACTCACAGCCGATCTCTGGAAACACCATATATTTT. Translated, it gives CASSYSQPISGNTIYF.